These 31 T cell receptor beta chains were sequenced from one sample in a study of preoperative IRX-2 immunotherapy in early breast cancer. Measured with immunoSEQ multiplex PCR; TCRdb has only the in-frame clones, and not every one. The table includes about 26,000 clones, nearly 90% detected once. Treatment meaning: preoperative locoregional IRX-2 cytokine immunotherapy. Sample collection was performed from a patient treated with IRX-2 immunotherapy. These receptor sequences come from a human donor with breast cancer.

This chain uses TRBV28 with TRBJ1-6; 10 nucleotides align to TRBD1. This CDR3 is 15 amino acids long. V dropped 4 bases and J dropped 5; count of bases not matched to a gene: 2. Germline CDR1 is MDHEN and CDR2 is SYDVKM. CDR3 residues: CASSSGTGDNSPLHF. The CDR3 nucleotides are TGTGCCAGCAGTTCCGGGACAGGGGATAATTCACCCCTCCACTTT.

The chain employs TRBV11-2 and TRBJ1-4; 8 bases are a match to TRBD1. This CDR3 region has 16 residues. V was clipped by 5 bases and J by 7 bases; unmatched bases: 12. CDR1 and CDR2 (germline): SGHAT, FQNNGV. CDR3 region: CASSPRRDRSREKLFF. The DNA for the CDR3 is TGTGCCAGCAGCCCACGGCGGGACAGGTCTCGTGAAAAACTGTTTTTT.

This clone has only a few counts. The J gene is TRBJ2-7, the V gene TRBV6-1; TRBD1 matches 7 bases. Germline V gene lookup returns CDR1 MNHNS and CDR2 SASEGT. The CDR3 consists of 12 residues. V gave up 5 bases and J gave up 4 bases; unmatched junction bases: 2. The DNA for the CDR3 is TGTGCCAGCAGTACCAGGGGGTACGAGCAGTACTTC. Its protein product is CASSTRGYEQYF.

V gene TRBV10-1 combines with J gene TRBJ2-1; 10 bases are a match to TRBD2. The germline gives CDR1 WNHNN, CDR2 SYGVQD (reference sequence). Trimming removed 6 bases from V and 6 bases from J; junction bases left unmatched: 11. The CDR3 contains 16 residues. In DNA, the CDR3 is TGCGCCAGCAGCTTCCAAGGAGCGGGGGGGCTCAATGAGCAGTTCTTC. It translates to CASSFQGAGGLNEQFF.

This sequence joins TRBV4-3 and TRBJ2-3; 10 bases agree with TRBD1. Germline V gene sequence: CDR1 LGHNA, CDR2 YSLEER. J lost 3 bases, V lost 4 bases, and 1 base had no gene match. The CDR3 has 14 amino acids. CDR3 bases: TGCGCCAGCAGCCCGGGACAGGGGACAGATACGCAGTATTTT. This encodes CASSPGQGTDTQYF.

J is TRBJ2-2 and V is TRBV19; the D gene is possibly TRBD2 (7 bases). V lost 3 bases to trimming and J lost 4 bases, with 9 bases between them. The CDR3 is 14 amino acids. The V gene's germline CDR1 is LNHDA and CDR2 SQIVND (reference sequence). CDR3 region: CASSIRGGTGELFF. CDR3 sequence (DNA): TGTGCCAGTAGTATTAGGGGGGGCACCGGGGAGCTGTTTTTT. The entire variable domain, with the rest obtained from reference TRBV19 and TRBJ2-2, is as follows: DGGITQSPKYLFRKEGQNVTLSCEQNLNHDAMYWYRQDPGQGLRLIYYSQIVNDFQKGDIAEGYSVSREKKESFPLTVTSAQKNPTAFYLCASSIRGGTGELFFGEGSRLTVL.

This clone was observed once. The chain has TRBV28 and TRBJ1-1; D is unresolved. Germline CDR1 and CDR2: MDHEN and SYDVKM. Between the trimmed V and J ends, which lost 7 bases and 5 bases, there was a span of 17 bases. The CDR3 totals 14 residues. The CDR3 nucleotides read TGTGCCAGCAACTTATGGGGAGCGGAAACTGAAGCTTTCTTT. Protein product: CASNLWGAETEAFF.

The chain couples TRBV7-8 to TRBJ1-5, with D maybe TRBD1 (6 bases). Germline CDR1 and CDR2: SGHVS and FQNEAQ. Trimming removed 0 bases from V and 3 bases from J, with 15 bases in between. The CDR3 covers 17 residues. The CDR3 bases are TGTGCCAGCAGCTTAGCGTTGGGGGGGCGCGACAATCAGCCCCAGCATTTT. Its translation is CASSLALGGRDNQPQHF.

This chain joins TRBV5-1 and TRBJ2-3; TRBD1 aligns across 9 bases. The trim removed 4 bases at V and 7 bases at J, leaving 7 bases unmatched. Germline CDR1 and CDR2: SGHRS and YFSETQ. The CDR3 totals 14 residues. For the CDR3, the DNA is TGCGCCAGCAGCCCGGACAGGGGAGCATATACGCAGTATTTT. This sequence encodes CASSPDRGAYTQYF.

The chain employs TRBV4-3 and TRBJ1-1; no clear D gene. With 4 bases removed from V and 0 bases from J, the gap between germline ends came to 6 bases. CDR1 LGHNA and CDR2 YSLEER come from the germline V gene. The CDR3 length is 13 residues. CDR3 in amino acids: CASSPAVNTEAFF. CDR3 DNA: TGCGCCAGCAGCCCTGCGGTGAACACTGAAGCTTTCTTT.

The V gene is TRBV4-3, the J gene TRBJ2-1; D uncertain. V was shortened by 3 bases and J by 3 bases, with 6 bases between the two germline ends. The CDR3 contains 13 residues. Germline V gene sequence: CDR1 LGHNA, CDR2 YSLEER. The CDR3 nucleotides read TGCGCCAGCAGCCAGCCGGTCTACAATGAGCAGTTCTTC. Translating it yields CASSQPVYNEQFF.

This clone is a singleton in its sample. The chain has TRBV5-1 and TRBJ1-5, with D possibly TRBD1 on 5 matching bases. The CDR3 has 14 amino acids. Germline assignment: CDR1 SGHRS and CDR2 YFSETQ. V gave up 1 base and J gave up 7 bases, with 12 bases separating them. DNA of the CDR3: TGCGCCAGCAGCTTGCGGCAGGGAGGGCAGCCCCAGCATTTT. It is translated as CASSLRQGGQPQHF.

The chain combines TRBV6-5 with TRBJ2-7, with TRBD2 matching 8 bases. This CDR3 is 13 amino acids long. Unmatched junction bases numbered 6, after V lost 6 bases and J lost 5 bases. Germline CDR1 reads MNHEY; CDR2 reads SVGAGI. DNA for the CDR3: TGTGCCAGCAGATCAGCGGGAGTCCACGAGCAGTACTTC. It translates to CASRSAGVHEQYF.

The rearrangement joins TRBV7-9 to TRBJ2-3; D gene ambiguous. Germline CDR1 SEHNR, CDR2 FQNEAQ (reference sequence). V was shortened by 1 base and J by 1 base, with 6 bases between the two germline ends. The CDR3 spans 14 residues. CDR3 residues: CASSLEGGTDTQYF. DNA for the CDR3: TGTGCCAGCAGCTTAGAAGGTGGCACAGATACGCAGTATTTT. Combining the CDR3 with reference TRBV7-9 and TRBJ2-3 gives the whole variable domain DTGVSQNPRHKITKRGQNVTFRCDPISEHNRLYWYRQTLGQGPEFLTYFQNEAQLEKSRLLSDRFSAERPKGSFSTLEIQRTEQGDSAMYLCASSLEGGTDTQYFGPGTRLTVL.

The sample holds one count of this clone. The chain links TRBV28 to TRBJ1-3, with 9 bases lining up with TRBD1. Germline V gene data show CDR1 as MDHEN and CDR2 as SYDVKM. This CDR3 has 18 amino acids. V lost 4 bases to trimming and J lost 0 bases; unmatched junction nucleotides: 10. The CDR3, as DNA: TGTGCCAGCAGTTCCCGGCAGGACAGGGGCGTCTCTGGAAACACCATATATTTT. It specifies CASSSRQDRGVSGNTIYF.

Only one count was recorded for this clone. This chain links TRBV10-2 with TRBJ1-4; D might be TRBD1 (5 bases). Germline CDR1 and CDR2: WSHSY and SAAADI. Trimming took 6 bases from V and 3 from J, leaving 11 bases between them. The CDR3 runs 14 residues. CDR3 region: CASRDPGPNEKLFF. The CDR3 DNA reads as TGCGCCAGCAGGGACCCGGGACCTAATGAAAAACTGTTTTTT.

The V gene is TRBV5-1, the J gene TRBJ2-1; 15 bases line up with TRBD2. Germline V gene lookup returns CDR1 SGHRS and CDR2 YFSETQ. The J segment lost 9 bases and the V segment lost 4 bases, leaving 8 bases of the junction unmatched. The CDR3 is 16 residues long. The CDR3 DNA reads TGCGCCAGCAGCAATGGACTAGCGGGGGGGCGGAGTGAGCAGTTCTTC. Its protein is CASSNGLAGGRSEQFF.

This chain joins TRBV9 and TRBJ2-7, with 8 bases identical to TRBD2. CDR1 and CDR2 (germline): SGDLS, YYNGEE. The CDR3 has 17 amino acids. The V and J ends lost 0 bases and 1 base, in that order; junction bases with no gene match: 9. The CDR3 region has the DNA TGTGCCAGCAGCGTAGGGACTAGCTGGGGGGGGTCCTACGAGCAGTACTTC. Translation gives CASSVGTSWGGSYEQYF.

This clone was seen only a few times. V is TRBV5-6 and J is TRBJ1-4; D not certain. Germline V gene sequence: CDR1 SGHDT, CDR2 YYEEEE. V shed 1 base and J shed 5 bases, with 9 bases lying between them. The CDR3 is 14 amino acids. The CDR3 DNA reads TGTGCCAGCAGCTTGAGTCAGATAAATGAAAAACTGTTTTTT. Translation gives CASSLSQINEKLFF.

The J gene is TRBJ2-3, the V gene TRBV4-3, with unresolved D. Germline-derived CDR1 and CDR2 are LGHNA and YSLEER. The CDR3 is made up of 13 amino acids. V lost 2 bases and J lost 6, with 9 bases in between. This CDR3 reads CASSQRTQDTQYF. The CDR3 DNA reads TGCGCCAGCAGCCAACGTACTCAGGATACGCAGTATTTT.

The V call is TRBV7-2, the J call TRBJ2-7, with 9 bases lining up with TRBD2. The CDR3 runs to 16 residues. The V gene's germline CDR1 is SGHTA and CDR2 FQGNSA. Trimming at V came to 5 bases and at J to 0 bases, leaving 8 bases not matched to a gene. CDR3 bases: TGTGCCAGCAGCCCTCGTCGAGCGGGGGGCTCCTACGAGCAGTACTTC. Its protein product is CASSPRRAGGSYEQYF.

The chain carries TRBV6-5 and TRBJ2-3; D perhaps matches TRBD2 (6 bases). Germline V CDR1 and CDR2: MNHEY, SVGAGI. The ends were cut back, 4 bases at V and 6 bases at J, with 11 bases in the middle. The CDR3 sequence is 13 residues long. The CDR3 coding sequence is TGTGCCAGCAGTTGGGTGGGACTGGATACGCAGTATTTT. This sequence encodes CASSWVGLDTQYF.

V and J are TRBV9 and TRBJ1-6; TRBD1 aligns across 9 bases. This CDR3 region has 14 residues. Looked up from germline, CDR1 is SGDLS and CDR2 is YYNGEE. With 4 bases clipped from V and 10 bases from J, the junction kept 6 bases outside the gene matches. The CDR3 DNA is TGTGCCAGCAGCCCCGGGACAGGGAACTCACCCCTCCACTTT. This codes for CASSPGTGNSPLHF.

This clone occurred once. The rearrangement links TRBV28 to TRBJ2-7; D perhaps matches TRBD2 (5 bases). V was shortened by 7 bases and J by 4 bases, with 17 bases between the two germline ends. The germline gives CDR1 MDHEN, CDR2 SYDVKM. The CDR3 is 14 amino acids. CDR3: CASTRAEAFYEQYF. The CDR3 region has the DNA TGTGCCAGCACCCGGGCGGAGGCTTTTTACGAGCAGTACTTC.

CDR3 residues: CASSSGGYSGNTIYF. The CDR3 region has the DNA TGTGCCAGCAGTTCAGGGGGCTACTCTGGAAACACCATATATTTT. The V and J genes are TRBV27 and TRBJ1-3, with 8 bases fitting TRBD1. Per germline, CDR1 MNHEY and CDR2 SMNVEV (reference sequence). V lost 4 bases, J lost 0 bases, and 2 bases stayed unmatched. The CDR3 sequence is 15 residues long.

This clone was seen a single time. The rearrangement joins TRBV5-1 to TRBJ2-3; the D gene is possibly TRBD1 (6 bases). The CDR3 runs to 15 residues. Germline V gene sequence: CDR1 SGHRS, CDR2 YFSETQ. Deletions cut 3 bases from V and 3 bases from J, with 14 bases between. The chain's CDR3 is CASSSRGLETDTQYF. The CDR3 bases are TGCGCCAGCAGCTCCAGGGGTTTGGAAACAGATACGCAGTATTTT. Full variable domain (missing parts from reference TRBV5-1 and TRBJ2-3): KAGVTQTPRYLIKTRGQQVTLSCSPISGHRSVSWYQQTPGQGLQFLFEYFSETQRNKGNFPGRFSGRQFSNSRSEMNVSTLELGDSALYLCASSSRGLETDTQYFGPGTRLTVL.

The chain uses TRBV5-6 and TRBJ1-6; the match to TRBD1 covers 7 bases. The germline CDR1 and CDR2 sequences are SGHDT and YYEEEE. Trimming cost V 0 bases and J 8 bases; bases outside gene matches: 2. The CDR3 has 14 amino acids. CDR3 protein: CASSLGTGHSPLHF. The CDR3 DNA reads TGTGCCAGCAGCTTGGGGACAGGCCATTCACCCCTCCACTTT.

The V gene is TRBV2, the J gene TRBJ1-5; the match to TRBD1 covers 7 bases. V shed 6 bases, J shed 3 bases, and the junction held 5 bases outside the gene matches. This CDR3 has 14 amino acids. Germline loops: CDR1 SNHLY, CDR2 FYNNEI. The CDR3 DNA is TGTGCCAGCAGGGGGGACAGTCTCAATCAGCCCCAGCATTTT. This codes for CASRGDSLNQPQHF. Full variable domain (remainder filled in from reference TRBV2 and TRBJ1-5): EPEVTQTPSHQVTQMGQEVILRCVPISNHLYFYWYRQILGQKVEFLVSFYNNEISEKSEIFDDQFSVERPDGSNFTLKIRSTKLEDSAMYFCASRGDSLNQPQHFGDGTRLSIL.

This clone was recorded only once. The chain has TRBV13 and TRBJ2-2, with D possibly being TRBD2 (5 bases). Trimming removed 4 bases at V and 7 bases at J, with 13 bases between. This CDR3 spans 14 amino acids. Germline loops: CDR1 PRHDT, CDR2 FYEKMQ (reference sequence). The CDR3 region is CASSSSLDGGELFF. CDR3 coding DNA: TGTGCCAGCAGCTCCTCACTAGACGGCGGGGAGCTGTTTTTT.

The chain uses TRBV27 and TRBJ1-3; D ambiguous. Trimming shortened V by 0 bases and J by 4 bases, and 7 bases separated the two germline ends. Germline V CDR1 and CDR2: MNHEY, SMNVEV (reference sequence). This CDR3 region has 14 residues. The CDR3 coding sequence is TGTGCCAGCAGTTTATCAGGGATAGGAAACACCATATATTTT. This codes for CASSLSGIGNTIYF.

The genes are TRBV7-2 and TRBJ2-7, with TRBD2 identical over 12 bases. The trim removed 5 bases at V and 4 bases at J, leaving 6 bases unmatched. This CDR3 is 15 amino acids long. Looked up from germline, CDR1 is SGHTA and CDR2 is FQGNSA. In DNA form, the CDR3 reads TGTGCCAGCAGCCTCTCTAGCGGGAGGGAGTACGAGCAGTACTTC. This translates into CASSLSSGREYEQYF.